This entry lists 32 T cell receptor beta chains sequenced from one sample in a study of patients and donors after allogeneic stem cell transplantation. TCRdb re-derived calls from the RT-PCR reads in MiXCR, one entry per CDR3 protein. The sample holds fewer than 75,000 distinct CDR3 sequences, about an eighth seen once. Source material: blood, either unsorted or a sorted T cell fraction (not recorded which). The receptors shown here come from a human donor who was either an allogeneic HSCT recipient or a stem cell or donor lymphocyte infusion donor (not recorded which). It is not recorded whose cells these are; they may come from a transplant donor.

This clonotype has only a few counts. The chain recombines TRBV29-1 with TRBJ1-2; D is possibly TRBD1 (6 bases). Trimming took off 3 bases at V and 3 bases at J, with 14 bases between the two ends. Germline assignment: CDR1 SQVTM and CDR2 ANQGSEA. The CDR3 is 14 residues long. In nucleotides, the CDR3 is TGCAGCGTTGACCGAGGGGGGGGAGACTATGGCTACACCTTC. Protein: CSVDRGGGDYGYTF. Full variable domain (remainder filled in from reference TRBV29-1 and TRBJ1-2): SAVISQKPSRDICQRGTSLTIQCQVDSQVTMMFWYRQQPGQSLTLIATANQGSEATYESGFVIDKFPISRPNLTFSTLTVSNMSPEDSSIYLCSVDRGGGDYGYTFGSGTRLTVV.

This clonotype was counted many times. The chain employs TRBV9 and TRBJ2-1, with 11 bases lining up with TRBD2. Per the germline V gene, CDR1 is SGDLS and CDR2 is YYNGEE. Unmatched junction bases numbered 4, after V lost 1 base and J lost 7 bases. The CDR3 consists of 15 residues. As DNA, the CDR3 is TGTGCCAGCAGCGTACAACTAGCGGGAGTGAATGAGCAGTTCTTC. Translated: CASSVQLAGVNEQFF. Full variable domain (rest looked up from reference TRBV9 and TRBJ2-1): DSGVTQTPKHLITATGQRVTLRCSPRSGDLSVYWYQQSLDQGLQFLIQYYNGEERAKGNILERFSAQQFPDLHSELNLSSLELGDSALYFCASSVQLAGVNEQFFGPGTRLTVL.

This clonotype was detected ten times or more. This chain uses TRBV5-1 with TRBJ2-7; D unresolved. Trimming cost V 2 bases and J 0 bases, with 0 bases left between them. The germline CDR1 and CDR2 sequences are SGHRS and YFSETQ. The CDR3 has 11 residues. The CDR3 protein is CASSFSYEQYF. The CDR3, as DNA: TGCGCCAGCAGCTTCTCCTACGAGCAGTACTTC.

This clonotype occurred a few times. The chain joins TRBV4-1 to TRBJ2-5; the D gene is possibly TRBD2 (5 bases). V was pared by 1 base and J by 5 bases, with 17 bases between. Germline CDR1 and CDR2: MGHRA and YSYEKL. There are 16 residues in the CDR3. The DNA of the CDR3 is TGCGCCAGCAGCCAAGGTTCCCTCAATGGAGGCGAGACCCAGTACTTC. It specifies CASSQGSLNGGETQYF.

The chain carries TRBV9 and TRBJ2-1, with TRBD2 matching over 9 bases. The CDR3 consists of 15 residues. Germline V CDR1 and CDR2: SGDLS, YYNGEE. The trim removed 3 bases at V and 4 bases at J, leaving 5 bases unmatched. The CDR3 bases are TGTGCCAGCAGCGGTAGCGGGAGTACTTACAATGAGCAGTTCTTC. Its protein product is CASSGSGSTYNEQFF.

The rearrangement uses TRBV27 and TRBJ1-5; 8 nucleotides agree with TRBD1. Trimming cost V 1 base and J 5 bases; bases outside gene matches: 4. There are 15 residues in the CDR3. CDR1 and CDR2 (germline): MNHEY, SMNVEV (reference sequence). The CDR3 DNA reads TGTGCCAGCAGTTTATTAGGGACAGGAGATCAGCCCCAGCATTTT. Translating gives CASSLLGTGDQPQHF.

CDR3 residues: CASSSDRGYINEQFF. The CDR3, as DNA: TGTGCCAGCAGCTCTGACAGGGGGTATATCAATGAGCAGTTCTTC. The J gene is TRBJ2-1, the V gene TRBV5-8, with 9 bases fitting TRBD1. Germline trimming cut 3 bases from V and 6 bases from J; bases unmatched to any gene: 7. CDR1 is SGHTS and CDR2 is YDEGEE in the germline V gene. There are 15 residues in the CDR3.

This clonotype has just one count. V usage is TRBV6-5 and J usage is TRBJ2-6; no firm D call. The CDR3 contains 18 residues. In germline, CDR1 is MNHEY, CDR2 SVGAGI. V gave up 6 bases and J gave up 0 bases, with 18 bases separating them. CDR3 protein: CASSPPGPKFSGANVLTF. CDR3 nucleotide sequence: TGTGCCAGCAGCCCTCCCGGACCGAAATTCTCTGGGGCCAACGTCCTGACTTTC.

A few counts support this clonotype. The chain recombines TRBV6-1 with TRBJ1-5; tentative D call: TRBD1 (6 bases). Looked up from germline, CDR1 is MNHNS and CDR2 is SASEGT. The ends were cut back, 2 bases at V and 7 bases at J, with 12 bases in the middle. CDR3 length: 14 residues. This chain's CDR3 is CASSERGGPQPQHF. The CDR3 bases are TGTGCCAGCAGTGAAAGGGGGGGCCCCCAGCCCCAGCATTTT.

This clonotype has just a few counts. The chain uses TRBV27 and TRBJ2-7, with unresolved D. CDR3 length equals 13 residues. Germline-derived CDR1 and CDR2 are MNHEY and SMNVEV (reference sequence). The V end lost 3 bases, the J end lost 4 bases, and 10 bases lay between the germline ends. CDR3 loop: CASSLAVSYEQYF. The CDR3 region has the DNA TGTGCCAGCAGTTTGGCGGTCTCTTACGAGCAGTACTTC.

This clonotype occurred a few times. The chain has TRBV7-9 and TRBJ2-1; 8 positions agree with TRBD1. Germline CDR1 reads SEHNR; CDR2 reads FQNEAQ (reference sequence). The CDR3 has 15 residues. V trimming: 4 bases; J trimming: 4 bases; junction bases outside the gene matches: 6. In nucleotides, the CDR3 is TGTGCCAGCAGCTCGCCGGGACAGGAGTACAATGAGCAGTTCTTC. It encodes CASSSPGQEYNEQFF.

This clonotype was found a few times. V gene TRBV27 combines with J gene TRBJ2-1, with unresolved D. Germline assignment: CDR1 MNHEY and CDR2 SMNVEV (reference sequence). V lost 5 bases and J 8 bases, leaving 7 bases between the germline ends. This CDR3 region has 11 residues. CDR3 in DNA: TGTGCCAGCAGTCTAGGGCATGAGCAGTTCTTC. Protein sequence: CASSLGHEQFF.

V and J are TRBV24-1 and TRBJ2-1; no firm D call. The CDR3 consists of 12 residues. Trimming left V 4 bases short and J 4 bases short, with 4 bases between. The germline CDR1 and CDR2 sequences are KGHDR and SFDVKD. The CDR3 region is CATSEDYNEQFF. The DNA for the CDR3 is TGTGCCACCAGTGAAGATTACAATGAGCAGTTCTTC.

This clonotype has at least ten counts. The chain uses TRBV29-1 and TRBJ2-7; D may be TRBD1 (6 bases). The CDR3 sequence is 16 residues long. Germline values: CDR1 SQVTM, CDR2 ANQGSEA. Trimming pared 0 bases from V and 4 bases from J, leaving 19 bases between. CDR3 DNA: TGCAGCGTTGAAGAAGCCCACTCAGGGGCGGCGTACGAGCAGTACTTC. It specifies CSVEEAHSGAAYEQYF.

The V call is TRBV25-1, the J call TRBJ2-5; tentatively, D is TRBD2 (6 bases). The germline CDR1 and CDR2 sequences are MGHDK and SYGVNS. The CDR3 sequence is 14 residues long. Trimming shortened V by 3 bases and J by 5 bases, and 13 bases separated the two germline ends. This CDR3 is CASSDWDRGETQYF. CDR3 bases: TGTGCCAGCAGTGACTGGGATCGGGGGGAGACCCAGTACTTC.

This clonotype was found many times. This chain links TRBV5-1 with TRBJ1-1, with D possibly being TRBD1 (5 bases). Germline V gives CDR1 SGHRS, CDR2 YFSETQ. V was cut by 4 bases and J by 4 bases, with 20 bases left in between. The CDR3 sequence is 16 residues long. CDR3: CASSGWEGNTATEAFF. Written as DNA, the CDR3 is TGCGCCAGCAGCGGGTGGGAGGGGAATACAGCCACTGAAGCTTTCTTT. The entire variable domain, with the rest obtained from reference TRBV5-1 and TRBJ1-1, is as follows: KAGVTQTPRYLIKTRGQQVTLSCSPISGHRSVSWYQQTPGQGLQFLFEYFSETQRNKGNFPGRFSGRQFSNSRSEMNVSTLELGDSALYLCASSGWEGNTATEAFFGQGTRLTVV.

The table lists this clonotype with a few counts. This chain links TRBV12-3 or TRBV12-4 with TRBJ2-7; 7 bases align to TRBD2. The V gene end was trimmed by 4 bases and the J gene end by 2 bases; junction bases not matched to a gene: 2. This CDR3 has 13 amino acids. Written as DNA, the CDR3 is TGTGCCAGCAGTTCCCTAGCGGCCTACGAGCAGTACTTC. Its translation is CASSSLAAYEQYF.

By its share, this clonotype is medium-sized (0.01 to 0.1%). This chain links TRBV6-1 with TRBJ1-1, with 7 positions matching TRBD1. V dropped 2 bases and J dropped 10; count of bases not matched to a gene: 13. The CDR3 has 15 residues. Germline assignment: CDR1 MNHNS and CDR2 SASEGT. The CDR3 spells CASSESGQARGGAFF. For the CDR3, the DNA is TGTGCCAGCAGTGAATCTGGACAGGCCCGCGGGGGAGCTTTCTTT.

This clonotype was observed at least ten times. The chain couples TRBV7-9 to TRBJ1-5; TRBD1 aligns across 10 bases. This CDR3 has 18 amino acids. Trimming at V came to 5 bases and at J to 6 bases, leaving 16 bases not matched to a gene. The V gene's germline CDR1 is SEHNR and CDR2 FQNEAQ (reference sequence). The CDR3 here is CASSIPGTGAESGQPQHF. As DNA, the CDR3 is TGTGCCAGCAGCATTCCCGGGACAGGGGCCGAGAGCGGTCAGCCCCAGCATTTT.

The chain couples TRBV14 to TRBJ1-2, with unresolved D. The CDR3 is 13 amino acids. With 0 bases removed from V and 6 bases from J, the gap between germline ends came to 8 bases. Looked up from germline, CDR1 is SGHDN and CDR2 is FVKESK. CDR3 bases: TGTGCCAGCAGCCAAGAACTGGGTCATGGCTACACCTTC. It translates to CASSQELGHGYTF.

This chain links TRBV7-9 with TRBJ2-3; perhaps D is TRBD1 or TRBD2 (5 bases each). This CDR3 region has 15 residues. V lost 7 bases and J lost 2, with 16 bases in between. The germline gives CDR1 SEHNR, CDR2 FQNEAQ (reference sequence). The CDR3: CASISRDQPTDTQYF. DNA of the CDR3: TGTGCCAGCATCTCACGGGACCAACCCACAGATACGCAGTATTTT. The full variable domain, its missing parts supplied by reference TRBV7-9 and TRBJ2-3, is DTGVSQNPRHKITKRGQNVTFRCDPISEHNRLYWYRQTLGQGPEFLTYFQNEAQLEKSRLLSDRFSAERPKGSFSTLEIQRTEQGDSAMYLCASISRDQPTDTQYFGPGTRLTVL.

This chain links TRBV12-3 or TRBV12-4 with TRBJ2-7, with 10 bases fitting TRBD2. The junction had 10 bases not matched to a gene; V was cut back by 6 bases and J by 2 bases. The CDR3 has 16 amino acids. This CDR3 is CASSRPGTSAPYEQYF. CDR3 DNA sequence: TGTGCCAGCAGCCGGCCCGGGACTAGCGCTCCCTACGAGCAGTACTTC.

In this sample, this clonotype turned up a few times. V usage is TRBV12-3 or TRBV12-4 and J usage is TRBJ2-3, with 8 positions matching TRBD2. This CDR3 contains 19 residues. The V segment lost 6 bases and the J segment 3 bases; nucleotides outside the gene matches: 20. The CDR3 reads CASRNSYAALAGQTDTQYF. The DNA of the CDR3 is TGTGCCAGCAGAAATTCTTACGCCGCCTTAGCGGGACAAACAGATACGCAGTATTTT.

This clonotype appeared a single time. The chain carries TRBV10-3 and TRBJ2-3, with 11 bases matching TRBD2. Trimming at V came to 6 bases and at J to 0 bases, leaving 2 bases not matched to a gene. CDR3 length: 15 residues. CDR1 and CDR2 from the germline V gene are ENHRY and SYGVKD. This CDR3 is CAIRGLAESTDTQYF. CDR3 nucleotide sequence: TGTGCCATCAGGGGACTAGCGGAGAGCACAGATACGCAGTATTTT.

This clonotype was detected a few times. The chain uses TRBV29-1 and TRBJ2-5; TRBD1 aligns across 7 bases. This CDR3 region has 17 residues. Germline assignment: CDR1 SQVTM and CDR2 ANQGSEA. After removal of 1 base from V and 2 bases from J, the junction contained 13 bases not matched to a gene. The CDR3 DNA is TGCAGCGTTGAAGGTCTAGGGGACAGAGTTGCACAAGAGACCCAGTACTTC. Encoded protein: CSVEGLGDRVAQETQYF.

In its sample, this clonotype was seen many times. The J gene is TRBJ2-7, the V gene TRBV25-1; the D gene is possibly TRBD2 (6 bases). Germline CDR1 is MGHDK and CDR2 is SYGVNS. This CDR3 is 13 amino acids long. V lost 7 bases, J lost 3 bases, and 13 bases lay in between. The CDR3 DNA follows: TGTGCCAGCAACAGCGGAGGGTTCTACGAGCAGTACTTC. Translated, it gives CASNSGGFYEQYF.

The rearrangement joins TRBV5-1 to TRBJ2-5, with D perhaps matching TRBD1 (6 bases). The V end lost 4 bases, the J end lost 1 base, and 14 bases lay between the germline ends. The germline gives CDR1 SGHRS, CDR2 YFSETQ. The CDR3 runs 15 residues. The CDR3 region has the DNA TGCGCCAGCAGCCTCGGACAGCAGAGCCAAGAGACCCAGTACTTC. Its translation is CASSLGQQSQETQYF. Together with reference TRBV5-1 and TRBJ2-5, the CDR3 gives the full variable domain: KAGVTQTPRYLIKTRGQQVTLSCSPISGHRSVSWYQQTPGQGLQFLFEYFSETQRNKGNFPGRFSGRQFSNSRSEMNVSTLELGDSALYLCASSLGQQSQETQYFGPGTRLLVL.

This clonotype came up a few times. This chain joins TRBV27 and TRBJ2-1; 12 nucleotides match TRBD1. This CDR3 region has 18 residues. The V gene end was trimmed by 7 bases and the J gene end by 4 bases; junction bases not matched to a gene: 14. CDR1 MNHEY and CDR2 SMNVEV come from the germline V gene (reference sequence). The CDR3 sequence is CASTPDGTGGLGYNEQFF. The CDR3 coding sequence is TGTGCCAGCACCCCCGACGGGACAGGGGGCTTGGGATACAATGAGCAGTTCTTC.

The V and J genes are TRBV24-1 and TRBJ2-1; TRBD2 matches 11 bases. CDR1 is KGHDR, CDR2 SFDVKD, per germline. The CDR3 spans 17 residues. V lost 5 bases and J lost 3; bases outside the gene matches: 8. CDR3 bases: TGTGCCACCAGTGGGGGGACTAGCGGAGACAACTACAATGAGCAGTTCTTC. This gives the protein CATSGGTSGDNYNEQFF.

V usage is TRBV14 and J usage is TRBJ2-7; D is undetermined. The CDR3 is made up of 13 amino acids. Germline V gene lookup returns CDR1 SGHDN and CDR2 FVKESK. Trimming cost V 0 bases and J 3 bases, with 6 bases left between them. The CDR3 is CASSQDWVYEQYF. The CDR3 DNA follows: TGTGCCAGCAGCCAAGATTGGGTCTACGAGCAGTACTTC.

This clonotype occurred a few times. The chain uses TRBV12-3 or TRBV12-4 and TRBJ1-4; D is perhaps TRBD1 (5 bases). The V gene lost 2 bases and the J gene lost 0 bases, with 22 bases spanning the gap. The CDR3 totals 20 residues. The CDR3 reads CASSLIVVDGTPATNEKLFF. The CDR3 DNA follows: TGTGCCAGCAGTTTAATAGTAGTAGACGGGACTCCTGCAACTAATGAAAAACTGTTTTTT.

This clonotype was found a few times. The rearrangement uses TRBV15 and TRBJ2-3; TRBD2 matches 9 bases. V lost 2 bases to trimming and J lost 0 bases; unmatched junction nucleotides: 3. This CDR3 comprises 16 residues. CDR1 is LNHNV and CDR2 is YYDKDF in the germline V gene (reference sequence). In DNA form, the CDR3 reads TGTGCCACCAGCAGACTAACTAGCGGGAGCACAGATACGCAGTATTTT. Its protein product is CATSRLTSGSTDTQYF.